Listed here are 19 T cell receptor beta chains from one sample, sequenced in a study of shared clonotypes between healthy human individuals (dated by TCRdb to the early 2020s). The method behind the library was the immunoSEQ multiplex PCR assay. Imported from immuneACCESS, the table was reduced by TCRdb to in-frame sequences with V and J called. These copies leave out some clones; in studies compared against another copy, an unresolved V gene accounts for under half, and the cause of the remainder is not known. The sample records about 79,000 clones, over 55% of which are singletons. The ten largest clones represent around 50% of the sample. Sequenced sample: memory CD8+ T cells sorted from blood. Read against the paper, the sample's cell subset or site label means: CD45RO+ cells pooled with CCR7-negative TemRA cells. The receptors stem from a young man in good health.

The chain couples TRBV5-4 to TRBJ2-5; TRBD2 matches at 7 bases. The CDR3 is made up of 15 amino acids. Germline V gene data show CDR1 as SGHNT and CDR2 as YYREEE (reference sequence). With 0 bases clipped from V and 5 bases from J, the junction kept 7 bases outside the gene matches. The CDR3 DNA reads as TGTGCCAGCAGCTTGGTTGCGGGAGCCCGGGAGACCCAGTACTTC. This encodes CASSLVAGARETQYF.

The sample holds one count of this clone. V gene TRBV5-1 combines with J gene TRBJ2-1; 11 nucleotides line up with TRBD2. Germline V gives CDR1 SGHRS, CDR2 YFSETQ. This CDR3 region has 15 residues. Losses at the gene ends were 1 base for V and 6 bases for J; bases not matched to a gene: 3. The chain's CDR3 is CASSLLAGGSNEQFF. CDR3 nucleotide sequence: TGCGCCAGCAGCTTGTTAGCGGGAGGGTCCAATGAGCAGTTCTTC.

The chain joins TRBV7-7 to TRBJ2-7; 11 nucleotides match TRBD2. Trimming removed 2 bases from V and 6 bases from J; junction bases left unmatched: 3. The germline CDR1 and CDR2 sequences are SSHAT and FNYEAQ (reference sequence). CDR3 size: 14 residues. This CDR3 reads CASSLTSGSREQYF. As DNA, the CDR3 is TGTGCCAGCAGCTTAACTAGCGGGAGTCGCGAGCAGTACTTC.

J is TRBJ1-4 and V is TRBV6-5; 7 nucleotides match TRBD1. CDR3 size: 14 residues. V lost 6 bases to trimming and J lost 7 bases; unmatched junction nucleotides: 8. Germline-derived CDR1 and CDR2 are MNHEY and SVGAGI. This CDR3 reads CASRITGVGEKLFF. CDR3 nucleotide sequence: TGTGCCAGCAGAATAACAGGGGTTGGTGAAAAACTGTTTTTT.

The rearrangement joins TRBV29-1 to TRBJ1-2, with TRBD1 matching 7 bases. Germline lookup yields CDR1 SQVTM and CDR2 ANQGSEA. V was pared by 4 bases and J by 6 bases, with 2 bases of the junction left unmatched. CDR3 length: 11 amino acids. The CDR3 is CSVADRNGYTF. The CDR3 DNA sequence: TGCAGCGTTGCGGACAGGAATGGCTACACCTTC.

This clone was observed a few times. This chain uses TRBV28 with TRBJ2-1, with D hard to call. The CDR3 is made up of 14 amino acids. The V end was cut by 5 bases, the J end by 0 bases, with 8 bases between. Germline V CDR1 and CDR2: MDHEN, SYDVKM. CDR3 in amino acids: CASSPSASYNEQFF. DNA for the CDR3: TGTGCCAGCAGTCCAAGCGCCTCCTACAATGAGCAGTTCTTC.

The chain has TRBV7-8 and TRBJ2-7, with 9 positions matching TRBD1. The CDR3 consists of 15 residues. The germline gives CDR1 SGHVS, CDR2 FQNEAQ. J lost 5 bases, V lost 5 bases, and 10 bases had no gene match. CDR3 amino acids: CASSISGTGTHEQYF. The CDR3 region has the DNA TGTGCCAGCAGCATATCCGGGACAGGGACCCACGAGCAGTACTTC.

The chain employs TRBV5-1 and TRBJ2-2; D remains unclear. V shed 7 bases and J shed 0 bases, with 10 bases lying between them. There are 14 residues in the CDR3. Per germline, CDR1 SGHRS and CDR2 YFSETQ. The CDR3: CASGELTNTGELFF. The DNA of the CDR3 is TGCGCCAGCGGCGAACTGACGAACACCGGGGAGCTGTTTTTT.

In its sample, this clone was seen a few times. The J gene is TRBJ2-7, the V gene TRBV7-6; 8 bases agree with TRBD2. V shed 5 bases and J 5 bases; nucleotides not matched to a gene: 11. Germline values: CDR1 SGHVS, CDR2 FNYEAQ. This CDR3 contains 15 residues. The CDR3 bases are TGTGCCAGCAGCCCGGTAGCCGGGAGGGCGCACGAGCAGTACTTC. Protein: CASSPVAGRAHEQYF.

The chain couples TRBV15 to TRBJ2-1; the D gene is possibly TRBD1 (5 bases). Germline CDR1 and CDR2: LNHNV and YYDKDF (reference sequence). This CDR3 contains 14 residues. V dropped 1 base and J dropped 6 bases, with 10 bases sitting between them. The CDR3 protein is CATSRGRGGNEQFF. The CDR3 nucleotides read TGTGCCACCAGCAGAGGTAGGGGTGGCAATGAGCAGTTCTTC.

CDR3 DNA: TGTGCCAGCAGCTCACGGACTAGCGGCTCCTACAATGAGCAGTTCTTC. The encoded protein is CASSSRTSGSYNEQFF. V and J are TRBV7-4 and TRBJ2-1; 10 bases align to TRBD2. CDR1 is SGHVT and CDR2 is SQSDAQ in the germline V gene. The V segment lost 4 bases and the J segment 0 bases; nucleotides outside the gene matches: 3. The CDR3 has 16 residues.

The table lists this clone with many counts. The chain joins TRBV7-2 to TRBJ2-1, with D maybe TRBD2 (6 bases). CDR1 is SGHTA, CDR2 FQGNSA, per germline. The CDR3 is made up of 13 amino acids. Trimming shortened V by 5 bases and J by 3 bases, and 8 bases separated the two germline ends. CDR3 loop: CASSLTSYNEQFF. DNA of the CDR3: TGTGCCAGCAGCCTGACTAGCTACAATGAGCAGTTCTTC.

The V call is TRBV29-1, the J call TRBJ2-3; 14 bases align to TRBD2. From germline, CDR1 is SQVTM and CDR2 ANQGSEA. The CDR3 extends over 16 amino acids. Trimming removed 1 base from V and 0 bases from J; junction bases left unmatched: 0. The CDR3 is CSVEGLAGGSTDTQYF. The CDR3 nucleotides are TGCAGCGTTGAAGGACTAGCGGGAGGGAGCACAGATACGCAGTATTTT.

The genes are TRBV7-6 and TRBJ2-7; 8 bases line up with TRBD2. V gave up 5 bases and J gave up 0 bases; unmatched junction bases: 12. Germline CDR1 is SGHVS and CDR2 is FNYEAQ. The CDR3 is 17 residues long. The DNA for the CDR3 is TGTGCCAGCAGCCGTCATTTACTAGCGGACGCCTCCTACGAGCAGTACTTC. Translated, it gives CASSRHLLADASYEQYF.

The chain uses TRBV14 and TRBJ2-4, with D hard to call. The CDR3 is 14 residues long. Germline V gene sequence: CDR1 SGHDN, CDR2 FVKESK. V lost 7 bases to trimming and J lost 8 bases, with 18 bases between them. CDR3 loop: CASNEERPRDIQYF. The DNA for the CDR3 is TGTGCCAGCAACGAGGAACGGCCTCGGGACATTCAGTACTTC.

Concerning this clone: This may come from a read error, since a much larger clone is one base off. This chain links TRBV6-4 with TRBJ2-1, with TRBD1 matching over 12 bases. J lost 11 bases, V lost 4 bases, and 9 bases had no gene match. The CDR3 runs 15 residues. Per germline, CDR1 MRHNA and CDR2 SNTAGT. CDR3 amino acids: CASSATGQGADKQFF. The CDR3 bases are TGTGCCAGCAGTGCAACGGGACAGGGGGCGGATAAGCAGTTCTTC.

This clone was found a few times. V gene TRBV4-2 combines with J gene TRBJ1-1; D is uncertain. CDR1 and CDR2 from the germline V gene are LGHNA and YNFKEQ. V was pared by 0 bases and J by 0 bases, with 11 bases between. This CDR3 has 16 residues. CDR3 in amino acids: CASSQEVGHLNTEAFF. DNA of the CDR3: TGTGCCAGCAGCCAAGAGGTCGGGCACCTGAACACTGAAGCTTTCTTT.

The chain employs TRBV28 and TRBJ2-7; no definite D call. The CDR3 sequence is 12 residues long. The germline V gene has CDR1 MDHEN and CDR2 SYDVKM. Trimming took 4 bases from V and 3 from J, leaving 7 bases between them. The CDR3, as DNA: TGTGCCAGCAGTTCTCTTGACTACGAGCAGTACTTC. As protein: CASSSLDYEQYF. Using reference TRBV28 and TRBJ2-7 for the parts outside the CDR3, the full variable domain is DVKVTQSSRYLVKRTGEKVFLECVQDMDHENMFWYRQDPGLGLRLIYFSYDVKMKEKGDIPEGYSVSREKKERFSLILESASTNQTSMYLCASSSLDYEQYFGPGTRLTVT.

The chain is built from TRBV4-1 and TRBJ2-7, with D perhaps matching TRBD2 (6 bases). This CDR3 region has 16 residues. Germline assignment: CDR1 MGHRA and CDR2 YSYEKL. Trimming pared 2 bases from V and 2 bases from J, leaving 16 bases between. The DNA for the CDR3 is TGCGCCAGCAGCCAACTAGGGACTGATACTCCCTACGAGCAGTACTTC. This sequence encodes CASSQLGTDTPYEQYF.